This TCR beta chain was identified in a study of PD-L1 blockade in urothelial cancer. The ends lost 3 bases at V and 5 bases at J; junction bases unmatched: 8. The length of the CDR3 is 16 residues. The germline CDR1 and CDR2 sequences are SGHRS and YFSETQ. Time point specified: pretreatment peripheral blood. The study collected 1 to 8 samples per patient, pretreatment and on-treatment. The protocol was immunoSEQ multiplex PCR, while the TCRdb copy is restricted to in-frame clones and leaves out a portion. Among 100,000 to 150,000 clones listed, approximately 84% were seen once. V usage is TRBV5-1 and J usage is TRBJ2-5; 12 bases line up with TRBD2. The receptor comes from a man aged 45-60 years with urothelial cancer. The material sequenced was PBMCs, taken around atezolizumab (anti-PD-L1) treatment. The CDR3 region is CASSSLTSGSQETQYF. CDR3 DNA: TGCGCCAGCAGCTCTCTGACTAGCGGGAGCCAGGAGACCCAGTACTTC.